A single T cell receptor beta chain is shown here with its context. The germline V and J ends were trimmed by 2 bases and 0 bases, with 14 bases remaining between them. Germline assignment: CDR1 SNHLY and CDR2 FYNNEI. This CDR3 has 16 residues. The sample is drawn from a study of cytomegalovirus exposure and HLA in healthy donors. This PCR relied on a set of 60 Vbeta primers and 13 Jbeta primers. Profiling relied on immunoSEQ multiplex PCR, and the TCRdb table lists in-frame clones only, not all of them. This sample lists around 75,000 clones; its ten largest clones have approximately 13%. The V and J genes are TRBV2 and TRBJ2-7; D possibly corresponds to TRBD2 (6 bases). The TCR comes from a middle-aged man in good health and CMV-seropositive. Sequencing was carried out using PBMCs. The CDR3, as DNA: TGTGCCAGCAGTGAACCCTTAGCGGTTTCCTCCTACGAGCAGTACTTC. Amino acids: CASSEPLAVSSYEQYF.